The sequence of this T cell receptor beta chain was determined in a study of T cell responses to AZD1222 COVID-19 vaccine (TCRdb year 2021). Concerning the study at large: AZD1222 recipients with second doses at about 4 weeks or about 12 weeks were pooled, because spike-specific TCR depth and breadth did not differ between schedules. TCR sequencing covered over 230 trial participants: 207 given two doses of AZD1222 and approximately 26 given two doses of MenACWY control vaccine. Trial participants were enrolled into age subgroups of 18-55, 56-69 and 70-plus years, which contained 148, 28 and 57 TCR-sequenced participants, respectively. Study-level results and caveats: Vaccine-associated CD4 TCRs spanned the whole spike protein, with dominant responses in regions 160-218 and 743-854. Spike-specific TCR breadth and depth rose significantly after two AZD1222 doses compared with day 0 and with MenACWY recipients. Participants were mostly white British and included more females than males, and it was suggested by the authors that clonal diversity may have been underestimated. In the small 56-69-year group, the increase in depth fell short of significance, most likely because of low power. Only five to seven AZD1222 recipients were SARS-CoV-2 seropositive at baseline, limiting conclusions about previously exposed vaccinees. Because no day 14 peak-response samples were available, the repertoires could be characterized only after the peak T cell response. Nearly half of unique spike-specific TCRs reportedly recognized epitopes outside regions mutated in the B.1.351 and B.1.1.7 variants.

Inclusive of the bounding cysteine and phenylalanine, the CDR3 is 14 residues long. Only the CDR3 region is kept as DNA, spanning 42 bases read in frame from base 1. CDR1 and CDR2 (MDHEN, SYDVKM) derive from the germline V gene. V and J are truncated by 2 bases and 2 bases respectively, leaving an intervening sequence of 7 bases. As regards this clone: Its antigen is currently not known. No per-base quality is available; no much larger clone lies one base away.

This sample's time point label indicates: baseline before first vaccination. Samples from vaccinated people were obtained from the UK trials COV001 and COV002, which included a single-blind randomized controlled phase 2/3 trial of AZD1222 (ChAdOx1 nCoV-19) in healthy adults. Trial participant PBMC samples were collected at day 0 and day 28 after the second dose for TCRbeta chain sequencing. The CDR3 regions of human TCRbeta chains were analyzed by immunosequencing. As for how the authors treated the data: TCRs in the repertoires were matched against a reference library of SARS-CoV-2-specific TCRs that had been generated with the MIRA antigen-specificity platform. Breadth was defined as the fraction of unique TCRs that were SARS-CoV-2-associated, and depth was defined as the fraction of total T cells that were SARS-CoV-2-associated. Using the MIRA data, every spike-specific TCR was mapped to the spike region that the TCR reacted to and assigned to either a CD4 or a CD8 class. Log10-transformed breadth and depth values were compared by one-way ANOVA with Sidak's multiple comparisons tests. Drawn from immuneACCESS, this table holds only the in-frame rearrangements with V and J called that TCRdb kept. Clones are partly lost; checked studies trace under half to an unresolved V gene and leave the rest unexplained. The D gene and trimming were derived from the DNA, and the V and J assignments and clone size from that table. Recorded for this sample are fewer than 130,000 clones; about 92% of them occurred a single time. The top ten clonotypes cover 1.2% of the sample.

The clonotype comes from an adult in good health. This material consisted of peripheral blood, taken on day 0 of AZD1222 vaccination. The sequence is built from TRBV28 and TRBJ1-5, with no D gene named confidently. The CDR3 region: CASSLAGGNQPQHF. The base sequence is TGTGCCAGCAGTTTAGCGGGTGGCAATCAGCCCCAGCATTTT.